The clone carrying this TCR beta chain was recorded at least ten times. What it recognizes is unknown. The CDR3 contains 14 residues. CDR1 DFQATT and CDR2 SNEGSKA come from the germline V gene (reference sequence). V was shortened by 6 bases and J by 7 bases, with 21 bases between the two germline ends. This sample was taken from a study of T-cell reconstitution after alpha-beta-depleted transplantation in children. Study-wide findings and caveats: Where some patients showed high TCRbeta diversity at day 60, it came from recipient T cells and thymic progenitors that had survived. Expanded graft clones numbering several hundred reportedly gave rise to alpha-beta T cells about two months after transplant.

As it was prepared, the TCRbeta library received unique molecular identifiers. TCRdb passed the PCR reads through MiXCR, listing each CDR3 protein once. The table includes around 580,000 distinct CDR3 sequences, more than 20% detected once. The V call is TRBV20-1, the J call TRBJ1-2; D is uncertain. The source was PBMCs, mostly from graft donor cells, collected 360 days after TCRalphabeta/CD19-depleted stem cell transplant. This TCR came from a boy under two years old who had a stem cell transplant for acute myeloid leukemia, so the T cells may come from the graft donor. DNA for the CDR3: TGCAGTGCACCCACACCAGGACTGGTCGGTGGCTACACCTTC. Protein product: CSAPTPGLVGGYTF.